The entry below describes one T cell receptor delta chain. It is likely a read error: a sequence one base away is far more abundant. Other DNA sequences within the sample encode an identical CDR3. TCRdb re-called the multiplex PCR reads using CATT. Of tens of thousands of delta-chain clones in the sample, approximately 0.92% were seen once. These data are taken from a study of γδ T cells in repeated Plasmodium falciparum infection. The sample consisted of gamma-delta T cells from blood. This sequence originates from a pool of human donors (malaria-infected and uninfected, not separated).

CDR3 residues: CACDTISSPPDKLIF. CDR3 DNA: TGTGCCTGTGACACCATCAGTTCACCCCCCGATAAACTCATCTTT. This chain joins TRDV2 and TRDJ1; D remains ambiguous. The J gene is absent in TCRdb and was assigned here via DNA matching to germline. Germline assignment: CDR1 GEAIGNYY and CDR2 EKD. The germline V and J ends were trimmed by 0 bases and 3 bases, with 13 bases remaining between them. The CDR3 is 15 amino acids.